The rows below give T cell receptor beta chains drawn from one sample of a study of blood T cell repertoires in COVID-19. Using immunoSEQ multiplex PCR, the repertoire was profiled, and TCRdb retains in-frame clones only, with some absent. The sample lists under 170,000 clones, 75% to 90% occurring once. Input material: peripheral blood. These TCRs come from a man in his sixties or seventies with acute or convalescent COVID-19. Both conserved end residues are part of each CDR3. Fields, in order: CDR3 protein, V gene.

CDR3 protein: CATAPNWTGELFF; V gene: TRBV24-1
CDR3 protein: CASTEGGPDYLQYF; V gene: TRBV19
CDR3 protein: CASSRGQGGSPLHF; V gene: TRBV27
CDR3 protein: CASSQGSGANTGELFF; V gene: TRBV3-1/TRBV3-2
CDR3 protein: CASRVQGSSYEQYF; V gene: TRBV6-5
CDR3 protein: CASSRDRGHEQFF; V gene: TRBV11-2
CDR3 protein: CASSLWGPGGEQYF; V gene: TRBV5-4
CDR3 protein: CASSLAYEKLFF; V gene: TRBV12-3/TRBV12-4
CDR3 protein: CASSSPGRYNEQYF; V gene: TRBV6-5
CDR3 protein: CASSLSHNSGANVLTF; V gene: TRBV27
CDR3 protein: CASSQAGDRVSYEQYF; V gene: TRBV4-1
CDR3 protein: CASSEGQGPNEKLFF; V gene: TRBV6-4
CDR3 protein: CASSPKGTLLLDTEAFF; V gene: TRBV18
CDR3 protein: CASSQARQGPTNYGYTF; V gene: TRBV5-1
CDR3 protein: CASSYGRGFFSSPLHF; V gene: TRBV28
CDR3 protein: CASSPGQGLAGYTF; V gene: TRBV7-9
CDR3 protein: CSASQGTGELFF; V gene: TRBV20-1
CDR3 protein: CASSPETGVFSGNTIYF; V gene: TRBV18
CDR3 protein: CASSYSTRVNTEAFF; V gene: TRBV6-5
CDR3 protein: CASSQDSNYGYTF; V gene: TRBV7-2
CDR3 protein: CASSFQGANTGELFF; V gene: TRBV5-1
CDR3 protein: CASRVGLESNQPQHF; V gene: TRBV2
CDR3 protein: CASSAASGQQDNYGYTF; V gene: TRBV5-1
CDR3 protein: CASSPLVQGRGANVLTF; V gene: TRBV18
CDR3 protein: CSAPDIEAFF; V gene: TRBV20-1
CDR3 protein: CASSLGQGQVTDTQYF; V gene: TRBV5-1
CDR3 protein: CASSLRRDYGEKLFF; V gene: TRBV18
CDR3 protein: CASRSGTISYEQYF; V gene: TRBV28
CDR3 protein: CASSLGRQGHTGELFF; V gene: TRBV6-6
CDR3 protein: CASSQQDRGYEQYF; V gene: TRBV3-1/TRBV3-2
CDR3 protein: CASSSDTFTGNTIYF; V gene: TRBV28
CDR3 protein: CASSARTGEITEAFF; V gene: TRBV5-5
CDR3 protein: CASRSQDRGENGYTF; V gene: TRBV4-1
CDR3 protein: CASSPWTGEGQPQHF; V gene: TRBV5-1
CDR3 protein: CASSLAVGKGQALHF; V gene: TRBV7-8
CDR3 protein: CASSPTGGWNNQPQHF; V gene: TRBV11-2
CDR3 protein: CASSLGTGYIAEYGYTF; V gene: TRBV7-9
CDR3 protein: CASSVKAGDQETQYF; V gene: TRBV9
CDR3 protein: CASRDRTNTEAFF; V gene: TRBV19
CDR3 protein: CASASSGGEQPQHF; V gene: TRBV6-5
CDR3 protein: CSARDRGYNEQFF; V gene: TRBV29-1
CDR3 protein: CASSNSREKLFF; V gene: TRBV6-5
CDR3 protein: CASSLAGGGTPYEQYF; V gene: TRBV7-8
CDR3 protein: CSASQAGNYGYTF; V gene: TRBV20-1
CDR3 protein: CASAEGRTYEQYF; V gene: TRBV6-6